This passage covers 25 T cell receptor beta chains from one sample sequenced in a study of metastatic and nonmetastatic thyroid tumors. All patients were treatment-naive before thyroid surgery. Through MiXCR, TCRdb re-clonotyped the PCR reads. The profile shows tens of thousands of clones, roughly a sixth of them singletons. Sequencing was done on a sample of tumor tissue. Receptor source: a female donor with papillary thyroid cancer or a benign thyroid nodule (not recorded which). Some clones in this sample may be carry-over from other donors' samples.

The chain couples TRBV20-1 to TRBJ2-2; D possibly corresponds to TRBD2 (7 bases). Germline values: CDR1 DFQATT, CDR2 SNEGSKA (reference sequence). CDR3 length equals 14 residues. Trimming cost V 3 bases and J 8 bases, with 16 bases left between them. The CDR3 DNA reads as TGCAGTGCTAGGGGGGGGCAGGGAGCAGGGGAGCTGTTTTTT. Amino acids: CSARGGQGAGELFF.

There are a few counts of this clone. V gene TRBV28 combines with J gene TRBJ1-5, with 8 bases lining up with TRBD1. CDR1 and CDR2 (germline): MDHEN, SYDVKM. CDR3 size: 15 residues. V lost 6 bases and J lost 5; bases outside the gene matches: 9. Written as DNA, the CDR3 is TGTGCCAGCAGCGACAGGGGCGGCGGGTATCAGCCCCAGCATTTT. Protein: CASSDRGGGYQPQHF.

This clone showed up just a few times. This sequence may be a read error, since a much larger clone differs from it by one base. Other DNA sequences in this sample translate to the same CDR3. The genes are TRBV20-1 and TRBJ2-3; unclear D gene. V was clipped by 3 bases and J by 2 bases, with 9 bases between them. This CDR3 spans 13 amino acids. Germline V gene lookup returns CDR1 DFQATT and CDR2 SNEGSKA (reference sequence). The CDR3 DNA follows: TGCAGTGCTAGGGTTGGGTCCACAGATACGCAGTATTTT. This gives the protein CSARVGSTDTQYF.

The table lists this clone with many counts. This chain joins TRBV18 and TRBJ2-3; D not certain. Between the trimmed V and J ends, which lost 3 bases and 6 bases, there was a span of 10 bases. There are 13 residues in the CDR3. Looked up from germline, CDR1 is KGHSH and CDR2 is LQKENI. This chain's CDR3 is CASSPMTHDTQYF. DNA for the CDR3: TGTGCCAGCTCACCCATGACACACGATACGCAGTATTTT.

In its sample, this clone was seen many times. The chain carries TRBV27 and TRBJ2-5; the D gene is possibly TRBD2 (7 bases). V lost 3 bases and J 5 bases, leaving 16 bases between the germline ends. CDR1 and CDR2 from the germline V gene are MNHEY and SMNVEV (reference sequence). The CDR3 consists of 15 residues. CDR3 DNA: TGTGCCAGCAGTTTCGGTGGCAGGGGAGGGGAGACCCAGTACTTC. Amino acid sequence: CASSFGGRGGETQYF.

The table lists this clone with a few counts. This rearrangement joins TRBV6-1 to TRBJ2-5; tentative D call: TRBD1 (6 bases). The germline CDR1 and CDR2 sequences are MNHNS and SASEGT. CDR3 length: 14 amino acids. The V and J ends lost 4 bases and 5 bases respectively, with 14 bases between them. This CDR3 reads CASSAFTGWETQYF. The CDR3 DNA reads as TGTGCCAGCAGTGCGTTTACAGGGTGGGAGACCCAGTACTTC.

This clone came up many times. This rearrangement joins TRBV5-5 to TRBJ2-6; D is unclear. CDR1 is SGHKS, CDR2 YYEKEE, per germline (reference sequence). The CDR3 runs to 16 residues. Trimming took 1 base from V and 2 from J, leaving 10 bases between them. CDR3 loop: CASSLFNSAGANVLTF. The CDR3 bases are TGTGCCAGCAGCTTGTTTAACTCAGCTGGGGCCAACGTCCTGACTTTC.

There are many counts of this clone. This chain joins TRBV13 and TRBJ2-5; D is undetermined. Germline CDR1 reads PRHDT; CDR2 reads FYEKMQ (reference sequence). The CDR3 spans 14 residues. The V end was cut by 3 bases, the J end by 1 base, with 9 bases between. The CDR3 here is CASSLDRSQETQYF. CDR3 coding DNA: TGTGCCAGCAGCTTGGATCGAAGCCAAGAGACCCAGTACTTC.

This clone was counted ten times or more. CDR3 bases: TGTGCCAGCAGCTTAGAGGGACCCCGGGGCGCTGAAGCTTTCTTT. It is translated as CASSLEGPRGAEAFF. The chain couples TRBV13 to TRBJ1-1; a possible D gene is TRBD1 (5 bases). The ends were cut back, 1 base at V and 6 bases at J, with 15 bases in the middle. Germline V lookup: CDR1 PRHDT, CDR2 FYEKMQ (reference sequence). This CDR3 region has 15 residues.

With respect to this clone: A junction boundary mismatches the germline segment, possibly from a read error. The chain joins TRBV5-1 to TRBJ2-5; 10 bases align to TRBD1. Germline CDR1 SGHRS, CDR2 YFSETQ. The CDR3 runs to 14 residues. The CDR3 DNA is TGCGTCAGCACCTTGGGGACAGGGGCAGAGACCCAGTACTTC. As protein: CVSTLGTGAETQYF.

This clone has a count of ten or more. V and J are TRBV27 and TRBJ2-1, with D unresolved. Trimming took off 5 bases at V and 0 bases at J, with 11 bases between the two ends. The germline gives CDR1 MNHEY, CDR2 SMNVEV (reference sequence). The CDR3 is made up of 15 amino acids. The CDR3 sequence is CASSDAPSSYNEQFF. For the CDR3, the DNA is TGTGCCAGCAGTGACGCCCCGAGCTCCTACAATGAGCAGTTCTTC.

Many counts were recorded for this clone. The CDR3 is CSVEYGYEQYF. In nucleotides, the CDR3 is TGCAGCGTTGAATACGGCTACGAGCAGTACTTC. The rearrangement joins TRBV29-1 to TRBJ2-7; D gene unclear. The CDR3 sequence is 11 residues long. Germline values: CDR1 SQVTM, CDR2 ANQGSEA. V lost 2 bases, J lost 3 bases, and 5 bases lay in between.

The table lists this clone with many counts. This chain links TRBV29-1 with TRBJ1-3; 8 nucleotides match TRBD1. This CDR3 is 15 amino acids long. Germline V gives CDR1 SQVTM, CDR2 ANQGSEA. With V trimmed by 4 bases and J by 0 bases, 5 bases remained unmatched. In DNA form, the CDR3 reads TGCAGCGTTGCGGCAGGGGGCCTCTCTGGAAACACCATATATTTT. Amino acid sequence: CSVAAGGLSGNTIYF.

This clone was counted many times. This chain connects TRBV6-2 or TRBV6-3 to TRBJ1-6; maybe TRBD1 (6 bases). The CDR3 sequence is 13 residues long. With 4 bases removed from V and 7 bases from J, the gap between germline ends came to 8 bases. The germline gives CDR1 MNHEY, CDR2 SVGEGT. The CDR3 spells CASSWQGNSPLHF. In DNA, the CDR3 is TGTGCCAGCAGTTGGCAGGGGAATTCACCCCTCCACTTT.

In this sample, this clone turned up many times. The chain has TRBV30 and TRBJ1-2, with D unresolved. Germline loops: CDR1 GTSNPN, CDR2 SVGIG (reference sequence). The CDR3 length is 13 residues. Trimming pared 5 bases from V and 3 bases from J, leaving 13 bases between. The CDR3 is CAWLTGGHYGYTF. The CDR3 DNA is TGTGCCTGGTTAACCGGAGGGCACTATGGCTACACCTTC.

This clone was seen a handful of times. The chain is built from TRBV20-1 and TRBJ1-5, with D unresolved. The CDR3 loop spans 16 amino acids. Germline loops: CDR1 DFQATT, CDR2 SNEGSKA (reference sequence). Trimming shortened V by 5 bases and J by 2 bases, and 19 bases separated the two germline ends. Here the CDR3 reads CSADPRGFNCNQPQHF. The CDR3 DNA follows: TGCAGTGCTGACCCCAGAGGTTTTAACTGCAATCAGCCCCAGCATTTT.

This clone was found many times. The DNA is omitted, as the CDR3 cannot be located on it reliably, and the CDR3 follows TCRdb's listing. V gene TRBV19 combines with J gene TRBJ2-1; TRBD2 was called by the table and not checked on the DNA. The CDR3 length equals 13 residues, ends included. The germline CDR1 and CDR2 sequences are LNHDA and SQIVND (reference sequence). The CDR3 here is CASSIDFAGGAVF.

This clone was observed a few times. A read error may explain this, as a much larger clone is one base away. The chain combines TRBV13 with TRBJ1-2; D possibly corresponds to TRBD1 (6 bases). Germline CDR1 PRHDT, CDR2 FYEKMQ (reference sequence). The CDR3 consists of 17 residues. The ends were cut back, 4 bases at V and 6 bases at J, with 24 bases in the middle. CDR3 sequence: CASSSGGANRAPNGYTF. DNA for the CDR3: TGTGCCAGCAGCTCGGGGGGGGCCAACAGGGCCCCAAATGGCTACACCTTC.

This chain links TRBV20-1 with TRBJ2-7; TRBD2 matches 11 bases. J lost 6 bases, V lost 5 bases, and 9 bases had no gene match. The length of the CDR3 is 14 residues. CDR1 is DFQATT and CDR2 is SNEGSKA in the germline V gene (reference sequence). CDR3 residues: CSAAGLAVAFEQYF. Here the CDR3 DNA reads TGCAGTGCTGCGGGACTAGCGGTCGCCTTCGAGCAGTACTTC.

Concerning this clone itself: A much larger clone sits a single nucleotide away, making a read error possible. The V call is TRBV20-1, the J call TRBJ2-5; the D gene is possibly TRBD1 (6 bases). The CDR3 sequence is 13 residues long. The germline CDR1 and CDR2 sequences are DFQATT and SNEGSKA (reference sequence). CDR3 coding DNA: TGCAGTGCTATCGGACAGCTCCAAGAGGCCCAGTACTTC. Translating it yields CSAIGQLQEAQYF.

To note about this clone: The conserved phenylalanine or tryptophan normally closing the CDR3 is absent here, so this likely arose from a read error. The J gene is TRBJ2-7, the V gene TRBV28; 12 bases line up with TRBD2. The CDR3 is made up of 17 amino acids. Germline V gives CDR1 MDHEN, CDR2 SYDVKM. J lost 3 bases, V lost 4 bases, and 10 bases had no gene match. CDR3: CASSSPDGTSGHYEQYL. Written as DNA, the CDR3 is TGTGCCAGCAGTTCACCAGATGGGACTAGCGGGCACTACGAGCAGTACCTC.

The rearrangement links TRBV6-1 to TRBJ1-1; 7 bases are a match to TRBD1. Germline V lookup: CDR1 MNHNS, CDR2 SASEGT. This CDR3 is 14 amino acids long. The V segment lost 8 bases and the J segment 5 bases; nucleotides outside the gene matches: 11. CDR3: CASLPWTGVTEAFF. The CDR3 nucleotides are TGTGCCAGCCTGCCTTGGACAGGTGTTACTGAAGCTTTCTTT.

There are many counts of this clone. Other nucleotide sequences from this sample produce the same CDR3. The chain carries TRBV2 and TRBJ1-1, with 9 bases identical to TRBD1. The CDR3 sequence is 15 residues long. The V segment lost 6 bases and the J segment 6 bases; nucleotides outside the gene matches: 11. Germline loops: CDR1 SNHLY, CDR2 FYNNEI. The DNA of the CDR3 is TGTGCCAGCAGAGCGATGACAGGGGGAAAGGCTGAAGCTTTCTTT. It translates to CASRAMTGGKAEAFF.

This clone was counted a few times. CDR3 coding DNA: TGTGCCAGCAGTTACTCTCCAGGCCGGGACGAGCAGTACTTC. Its protein is CASSYSPGRDEQYF. The chain has TRBV6-5 and TRBJ2-7; D call uncertain. The CDR3 is 14 residues long. The ends were cut back, 0 bases at V and 5 bases at J, with 11 bases in the middle. Germline V gene sequence: CDR1 MNHEY, CDR2 SVGAGI.

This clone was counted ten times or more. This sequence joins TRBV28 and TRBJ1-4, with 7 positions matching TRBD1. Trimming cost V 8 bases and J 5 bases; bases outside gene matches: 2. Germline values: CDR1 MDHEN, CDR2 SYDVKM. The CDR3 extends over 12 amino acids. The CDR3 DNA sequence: TGTGCCAGCGCGACAGGGAATGAAAAACTGTTTTTT. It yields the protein CASATGNEKLFF.